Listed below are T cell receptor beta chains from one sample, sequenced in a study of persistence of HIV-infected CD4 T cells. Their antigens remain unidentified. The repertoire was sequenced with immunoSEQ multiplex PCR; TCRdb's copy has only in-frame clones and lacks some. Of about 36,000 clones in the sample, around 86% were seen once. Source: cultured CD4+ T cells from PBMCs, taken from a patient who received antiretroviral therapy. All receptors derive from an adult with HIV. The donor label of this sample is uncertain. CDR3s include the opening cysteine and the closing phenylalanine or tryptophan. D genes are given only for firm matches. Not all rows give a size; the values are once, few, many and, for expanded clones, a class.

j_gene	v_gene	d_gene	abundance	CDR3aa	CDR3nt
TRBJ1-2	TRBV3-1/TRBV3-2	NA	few	CASSQDRYGYTF	TGTGCCAGCAGCCAAGACCGCTATGGCTACACCTTC
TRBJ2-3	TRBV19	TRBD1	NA	CASSSRTGVDTQYF	TGTGCCAGTAGTTCCCGGACAGGTGTGGATACGCAGTATTTT
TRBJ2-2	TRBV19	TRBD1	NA	CASSIGTGSTGELFF	TGTGCCAGTAGTATAGGGACAGGGTCAACCGGGGAGCTGTTTTTT
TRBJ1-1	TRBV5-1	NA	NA	CASSLAGPSNTEAFF	TGCGCCAGCAGCTTGGCAGGCCCTTCTAACACTGAAGCTTTCTTT
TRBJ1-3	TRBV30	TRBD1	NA	CAWSPGRDRGLPSSSGNTIYF	TGTGCCTGGAGTCCGGGCCGGGACAGGGGGCTGCCTAGCTCCTCTGGAAACACCATATATTTT
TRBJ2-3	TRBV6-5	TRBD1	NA	CASSSSSGQVGDTQYF	TGTGCCAGCAGTTCCTCTTCGGGACAGGTGGGAGATACGCAGTATTTT
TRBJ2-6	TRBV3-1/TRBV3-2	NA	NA	CASSPRNSGANVLTF	TGTGCCAGCAGCCCCCGGAACTCTGGGGCCAACGTCCTGACTTTC
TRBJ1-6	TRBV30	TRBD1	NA	CASSTGGGMRSPLHF	TGTGCCTCGTCCACAGGGGGCGGGATGCGATCACCCCTCCACTTT
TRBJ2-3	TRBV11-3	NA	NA	CASSHRRGPDTQYF	TGTGCCAGCAGCCACCGAAGGGGCCCCGATACGCAGTATTTT
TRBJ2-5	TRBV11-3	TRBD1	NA	CASSLGGQGQETQYF	TGTGCCAGCAGCTTGGGTGGACAGGGTCAAGAGACCCAGTACTTC
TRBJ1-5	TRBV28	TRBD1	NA	CASSFWGTGQGAYQPQHF	TGTGCCAGCAGTTTTTGGGGCACTGGACAGGGGGCTTATCAGCCCCAGCATTTT
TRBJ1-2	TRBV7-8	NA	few	CASSLGDGYTF	TGTGCCAGCAGCTTAGGGGATGGCTACACCTTC
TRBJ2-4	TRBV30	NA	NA	CAWSPGPPLFIQYF	TGTGCCTGGAGCCCCGGCCCCCCTCTTTTCATTCAGTACTTC
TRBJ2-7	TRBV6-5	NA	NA	CASSREAQAYEQYF	TGTGCCAGCAGTAGGGAAGCACAAGCCTACGAGCAGTACTTC
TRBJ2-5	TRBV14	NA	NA	CASSPLGGVTETQYF	TGTGCCAGCAGCCCTCTCGGGGGAGTTACGGAGACCCAGTACTTC
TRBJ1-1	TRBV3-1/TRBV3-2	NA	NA	CASSLSGDTEAFF	TGTGCCAGCAGCCTTAGTGGGGACACTGAAGCTTTCTTT
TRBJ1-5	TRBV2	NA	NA	CASKARTVGNQPQHF	TGTGCCAGCAAGGCACGGACAGTCGGCAATCAGCCCCAGCATTTT
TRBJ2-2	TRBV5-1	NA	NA	CASSLLSGNTGELFF	TGCGCCAGCAGCCTATTGTCCGGTAATACCGGGGAGCTGTTTTTT
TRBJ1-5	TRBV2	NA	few	CASSESHNGNQPQHF	TGTGCCAGCAGTGAATCGCACAACGGCAATCAGCCCCAGCATTTT
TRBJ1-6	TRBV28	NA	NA	CASSPHYPGLDSPLHF	TGTGCCAGCAGTCCCCACTATCCGGGACTTGATTCACCCCTCCACTTT
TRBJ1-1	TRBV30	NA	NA	CAWSSWGGQNTEAFF	TGTGCCTGGAGTTCCTGGGGCGGGCAGAACACTGAAGCTTTCTTT
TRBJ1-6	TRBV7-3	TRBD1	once	CASRLGQANSPLHF	TGTGCCAGCAGATTGGGACAGGCCAATTCACCCCTCCACTTT
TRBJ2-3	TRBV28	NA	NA	CASSSGRGVIQYF	TGTGCCAGCAGTTCTGGTAGGGGGGTCATTCAGTATTTT
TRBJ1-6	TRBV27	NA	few	CASSLGGPGGNSPLHF	TGTGCCAGCAGTTTGGGAGGCCCCGGGGGTAATTCACCCCTCCACTTT
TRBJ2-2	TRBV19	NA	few	CASSIPRSDYGTGELFF	TGTGCCAGTAGTATCCCAAGGAGCGACTACGGGACCGGGGAGCTGTTTTTT
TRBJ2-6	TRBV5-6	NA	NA	CASSLESRTGANVLTF	TGTGCCAGCAGCTTGGAATCGCGGACCGGGGCCAACGTCCTGACTTTC
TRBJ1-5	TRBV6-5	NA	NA	CASSPRSSSNQPQHF	TGTGCCAGCAGTCCTAGAAGCTCAAGCAATCAGCCCCAGCATTTT
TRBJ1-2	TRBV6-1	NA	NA	CASSDQRKSGYTF	TGTGCCAGCAGTGATCAACGGAAGTCTGGCTACACCTTC
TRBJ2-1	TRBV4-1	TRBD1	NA	CASSHLLAGGSYNEQFF	TGCGCCAGCAGCCACCTACTGGCAGGGGGCTCCTACAATGAGCAGTTCTTC